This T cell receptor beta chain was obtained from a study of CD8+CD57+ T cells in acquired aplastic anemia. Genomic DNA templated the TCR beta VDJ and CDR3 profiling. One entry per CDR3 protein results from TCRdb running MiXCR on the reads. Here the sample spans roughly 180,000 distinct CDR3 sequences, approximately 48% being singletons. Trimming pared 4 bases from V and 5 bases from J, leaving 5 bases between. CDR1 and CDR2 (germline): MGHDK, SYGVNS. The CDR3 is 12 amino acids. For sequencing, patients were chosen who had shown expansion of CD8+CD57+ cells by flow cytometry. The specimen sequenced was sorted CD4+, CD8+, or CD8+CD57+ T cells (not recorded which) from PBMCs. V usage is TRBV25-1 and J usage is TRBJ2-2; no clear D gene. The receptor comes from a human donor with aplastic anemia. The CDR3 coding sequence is TGTGCCAGCAGTGTCGTAACCGGGGAGCTGTTTTTT. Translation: CASSVVTGELFF.